These T cell receptor beta chains were read from a single sample in a study of blood T cell repertoires in COVID-19. Libraries were prepared by immunoSEQ multiplex PCR; TCRdb keeps only in-frame clonotypes and omits some of them. Counted here are roughly 370,000 clones, around nine tenths occurring once; the ten biggest clones make up 10%. Sequenced material: PBMCs or T cells enriched from blood (not recorded which). The receptors originated from a woman in her forties or fifties who had recovered from COVID-19. The CDR3 runs from the conserved cysteine through the conserved F or W. The order of the fields is D gene, V gene, clone size, J gene, CDR3 length, CDR3 DNA, CDR3 protein. D genes are given only for firm matches. Clone size appears in some rows only: once, few, many, or a class for an expanded clone.

>-|TRBV7-9|-|TRBJ2-1|14
TGTGCCAGCAGAATAGACAGCTCCTACAATGAGCAGTTCTTC
CASRIDSSYNEQFF
>TRBD2|TRBV30|-|TRBJ2-5|16
TGTGCCCCCCTTTGCGGTGCGGGGGGAGATTTTGAGACCCAGTACTTC
CAPLCGAGGDFETQYF
>TRBD1|TRBV30|-|TRBJ1-4|12
TGTGCCTGGGGACAGGGGTCGGAAAAACTGTTTTTT
CAWGQGSEKLFF
>TRBD1|TRBV14|-|TRBJ1-4|15
TGTGCCAGCAGCCTCCTCGGGACAGGGAACGAAAAACTGTTTTTT
CASSLLGTGNEKLFF
>-|TRBV5-5|-|TRBJ1-1|11
TGTGCCAGCAGTCTTCACACTGAAGCTTTCTTT
CASSLHTEAFF
>-|TRBV5-1|-|TRBJ2-1|15
TGCGCCAGCAGCTTGACAGGGTTTGGCTACAATGAGCAGTTCTTC
CASSLTGFGYNEQFF
>-|TRBV7-3|-|TRBJ2-7|13
TGTGCCAGCAGCTCACCGGAGACAGTCGAGCAGTACTTC
CASSSPETVEQYF
>-|TRBV2|-|TRBJ1-3|11
TGTGCCAGGGCTGCTGGAAACACCATATATTTT
CARAAGNTIYF
>-|TRBV28|once|TRBJ1-3|15
TGTGCCAGCAGTCAACACCCGACAGGAAGAAACACCATATATTTT
CASSQHPTGRNTIYF
>TRBD2|TRBV7-7|-|TRBJ2-1|16
TGTGCTAGCAGCGCGCTCGGCGGGGGGGCCAATAATGAGCAGTTCTTC
CASSALGGGANNEQFF
>-|TRBV5-1|-|TRBJ2-2|16
TGCGCCAGCAGCTTGGCTGTCGTCGCGAACACCGGGGAGCTGTTTTTT
CASSLAVVANTGELFF
>-|TRBV19|-|TRBJ1-3|14
TGTGCCAGTATCGAGCAGGGCATCTGGGACACCATATATTTT
CASIEQGIWDTIYF
>TRBD1|TRBV2|once|TRBJ2-6|16
TGTGCCAGCAGCGACAGGGGTCTCTCTGGGGCCAACGTCCTGACTTTC
CASSDRGLSGANVLTF
>-|TRBV29-1|-|TRBJ1-4|14
TGCAGCGTCCCACCGGGGGGAGGTGGGGAAAAACTGTTTTTT
CSVPPGGGGEKLFF
>TRBD2|TRBV6-1|-|TRBJ2-5|18
TGTGCCAGCAGTGAGGGGACTAGCGGGGGGCTATCGTTCGGGACCCAGTACTTC
CASSEGTSGGLSFGTQYF
>-|TRBV2|-|TRBJ2-4|16
TGTGCCAGCAGTACAACAGGGTCCCTAGCCAAAAACATTCAGTACTTC
CASSTTGSLAKNIQYF
>TRBD2|TRBV15|-|TRBJ2-5|14
TGTGCCACCAGCAGGGGGACTAGCGAAAAGACCCAGTACTTC
CATSRGTSEKTQYF
>-|TRBV3-1/TRBV3-2|-|TRBJ1-3|15
TGTGCCAGCAGCCAAGCACCGAGCTCTGGAAACACCATATATTTT
CASSQAPSSGNTIYF
>-|TRBV10-3|-|TRBJ1-1|12
TGTGCCATTTCACCGGCGGCGGGTGAAGCTTTCTTT
CAISPAAGEAFF
>TRBD1|TRBV28|-|TRBJ1-6|14
TGTGCCAGCAGGGAGGACAGGGGATATTCACCCCTCCACTTT
CASREDRGYSPLHF
>-|TRBV18|few|TRBJ2-7|14
TGTGCCAGCTCACCAAAGAGGGTACTGTACGAGCAGTACTTC
CASSPKRVLYEQYF
>-|TRBV5-1|-|TRBJ2-2|14
TGCGCCAGCAGCCCCACGGCTGGGAGCGGGGAGCTGTTTTTT
CASSPTAGSGELFF
>-|TRBV25-1|-|TRBJ1-5|14
TGTGCCAGCAGGGGCCCCGGTAACGATCAGCCCCAGCATTTT
CASRGPGNDQPQHF
>-|TRBV6-5|-|TRBJ2-1|15
TGTGCCAGCAGTTCTTACCTCCGACAGTACAATGAGCAGTTCTTC
CASSSYLRQYNEQFF
>-|TRBV7-2|-|TRBJ2-2|15
TGTGCCAGCAGCTTAGGTGGAGGGAGGCCCGGGGAGCTGTTTTTT
CASSLGGGRPGELFF
>-|TRBV4-3|-|TRBJ2-3|16
TGCGCCAGCAGCCTGAGCCTGGGCGGACTCACAGATACGCAGTATTTT
CASSLSLGGLTDTQYF
>TRBD2|TRBV11-3|-|TRBJ2-7|14
TGTGCCAGCAGCTTTAGCGGGGGGGCCTACGAGCAGTACTTC
CASSFSGGAYEQYF
>-|TRBV27|-|TRBJ2-6|15
TGTGCCAGCACTATAAACCGTTCAGGGGCCAACGTCCTGACTTTC
CASTINRSGANVLTF
>-|TRBV3-1/TRBV3-2|-|TRBJ1-1|15
TGTGCCAGCAGCCAGACTAGGATTGGGACCACTGAAGCTTTCTTT
CASSQTRIGTTEAFF
>-|TRBV5-1|-|TRBJ1-3|16
TGCGCCAGCAGCTTGGTGGGCAGGGTTGGTGGAAACACCATATATTTT
CASSLVGRVGGNTIYF
>-|TRBV11-3|-|TRBJ2-1|12
TGTGCCAGCAGCTTAGATCGGGGTGAGCAGTTCTTC
CASSLDRGEQFF
>-|TRBV12-3/TRBV12-4|few|TRBJ1-2|12
TGTGCCAGCAGTGTGGAACAGGGATTAAATACCTTC
CASSVEQGLNTF
>TRBD1|TRBV19|-|TRBJ2-7|14
TGTGCCAGTAAGGCCTGGACAGGGATCGACGAGCAGTACTTC
CASKAWTGIDEQYF
>TRBD1|TRBV9|-|TRBJ1-1|13
TGTGCCAGCAGCCCAGGGGGAGGCACTGAAGCTTTCTTT
CASSPGGGTEAFF
>-|TRBV27|once|TRBJ1-2|14
TGTGCCAGCAGTTTAGGGAGCGGGAACTATGGCTACACCTTC
CASSLGSGNYGYTF
>-|TRBV7-8|-|TRBJ1-5|15
TGTGCCAGCAGCTTAGACCTGGGCAGGGGCCAGCCCCAGCATTTT
CASSLDLGRGQPQHF
>TRBD2|TRBV13|once|TRBJ2-2|14
TGTGCCGGCCATAGCGGGGGGGGCACCGGGGAGCTGTTTTTT
CAGHSGGGTGELFF
>-|TRBV7-2|few|TRBJ1-4|14
TGTGCCAGCAGCTTAGAGCTGGGGCGCGGAAAACTGTTTTTT
CASSLELGRGKLFF
>TRBD1|TRBV5-1|-|TRBJ1-4|15
TGCGCCAGCAGCAAGGGACAGCCTGGGAATGAAAAACTGTTTTTT
CASSKGQPGNEKLFF
>-|TRBV10-3|-|TRBJ1-1|16
TGTGCCATCAGTGAGGTCAGGGGCGGGGGGAACACTGAAGCTTTCTTT
CAISEVRGGGNTEAFF
>TRBD1|TRBV4-1|-|TRBJ2-7|15
TGCGCCAGCAGCCAGGAACATACAGGGGGCTACGAGCAGTACTTC
CASSQEHTGGYEQYF
>-|TRBV2|-|TRBJ2-4|12
TGTGCCAGCAGTGAGAGGGGGAACATTCAGTACTTC
CASSERGNIQYF
>-|TRBV19|few|TRBJ2-2|15
TGTGCCAGTAGTATCAATACCCCGGGCACCGGGGAGCTGTTTTTT
CASSINTPGTGELFF
>-|TRBV4-1|-|TRBJ1-2|14
TGCGCCAGCAGCCAAGATCGGGTTTCGTATGGCTACACCTTC
CASSQDRVSYGYTF
>TRBD1|TRBV7-6|once|TRBJ1-4|15
TGTGCCAGCAGCTTAACGGGACAGGCGAATGAAAAACTGTTTTTT
CASSLTGQANEKLFF
>-|TRBV24-1|-|TRBJ2-3|13
TGTGCCACCAGCAGGATAAGCACAGATACGCAGTATTTT
CATSRISTDTQYF
>-|TRBV19|-|TRBJ1-1|15
TGTGCCAGTAGTATAGGCAGTCTCCCGAACACTGAAGCTTTCTTT
CASSIGSLPNTEAFF
>-|TRBV28|-|TRBJ1-4|14
TGTGCCAGCAGTTTTATGGACAGCAATGAAAAACTGTTTTTT
CASSFMDSNEKLFF
>-|TRBV7-2|-|TRBJ1-2|14
TGTGCCAGCAGCTTAGAGGAGGGTTCTCATGGCTACACCTTC
CASSLEEGSHGYTF
>TRBD2|TRBV7-2|-|TRBJ2-1|16
TGTGCCAGCAGCTTAGGGGGGGGACTAGCACGTAATGAGCAGTTCTTC
CASSLGGGLARNEQFF
>-|TRBV7-9|-|TRBJ1-1|18
TGTGCCAGCAGCTTAGTCAATTTGGGAGGGGGGTCTAGGGCTGAAGCTTTCTTT
CASSLVNLGGGSRAEAFF
>-|TRBV6-1|-|TRBJ1-3|16
TGTGCCAGCAGTGAAGTCCCGGCCGACAGGGGAAACACCATATATTTT
CASSEVPADRGNTIYF
>-|TRBV11-3|-|TRBJ2-5|14
TGTGCCAGCAGCTCCAGGACAGAGCAAGAGACCCAGTACTTC
CASSSRTEQETQYF
>-|TRBV6-2/TRBV6-3|-|TRBJ1-5|14
TGTGCCAGCAGTATCCCCGACAGGCTTCAGCCCCAGCATTTT
CASSIPDRLQPQHF
>-|TRBV4-3|-|TRBJ1-2|15
TGCGCCAGCAGCCAAGTGAGACACCAAAGTGATGGCTACACCTTC
CASSQVRHQSDGYTF
>-|TRBV13|-|TRBJ2-7|13
TGTGCCAGCAGCCCAGGAAACGGCTACGAGCAGTACTTC
CASSPGNGYEQYF